This is a list of T cell receptor beta chains from one sample in a study of identical twins. TCRdb re-called the 5' RACE reads with MiXCR, one entry per CDR3 protein. The table shows a few hundred thousand distinct CDR3 sequences, with roughly 9% occurring only once. The sequencing input was naive T cells sorted from blood. Receptor source: a woman between 45 and 65 years old in good health. CDR3s include the opening cysteine and the closing phenylalanine or tryptophan. Expanded clones are given a class, and other clones once, few, many or no size at all.

TRBV6-5,TRBJ1-1,-,CASRVAQGGKAFF
TRBV19,TRBJ1-5,few,CASSGGDSNQPQHF
TRBV24-1,TRBJ2-1,many,CATSDSIAPEQFF
TRBV11-1,TRBJ2-7,many,CASSFIAGDGEQYF
TRBV5-1,TRBJ1-5,few,CASSLEGKSNQPQHF
TRBV27,TRBJ2-3,many,CASKKVDTQYF
TRBV29-1,TRBJ2-2,many,CSVGQRTGAPNTGELFF
TRBV9,TRBJ2-1,few,CASSPKTGTQYNEQFF
TRBV2,TRBJ2-1,-,CASSEGTGSSNEQFF
TRBV7-2,TRBJ2-1,few,CASSEEGRGRDEQFF
TRBV20-1,TRBJ1-5,many,CSASARLNQPQHF
TRBV6-6,TRBJ1-1,many,CASSYSGSLRGPDTEAFF
TRBV5-1,TRBJ2-1,-,CASSYWASGMLNNEQFF
TRBV24-1,TRBJ2-2,-,CATSPYRGSSTGELFF
TRBV13,TRBJ2-7,many,CASSLGDRSYEQYF
TRBV12-3/TRBV12-4,TRBJ1-5,many,CASSTGTGYQPQHF
TRBV11-2,TRBJ2-4,few,CASSLGGRGGLAKNIQYF
TRBV20-1,TRBJ2-1,few,CSARSTSGRAREQFF
TRBV2,TRBJ2-5,-,CASRAKGDRGPGAQYF
TRBV12-3/TRBV12-4,TRBJ1-5,-,CASSRQGLSNQPQHF